This passage covers 23 T cell receptor beta chains from one sample sequenced in a study of naive and memory T cell subsets. Two oligonucleotides, mixed equimolar, formed the beta constant-region primer covering TRBC1 and TRBC2. MiXCR, run by TCRdb on the UMI-ligation and nested PCR reads, gives a single entry per CDR3 protein. The data hold 81,000 or so distinct CDR3 sequences, with roughly 7% observed a single time. Source material: central memory CD4+ T cells from blood. The receptors stem from a human donor in good health.

This clonotype was observed at least ten times. V is TRBV12-3 or TRBV12-4 and J is TRBJ1-4; TRBD1 agrees at 7 bases. After removal of 6 bases from V and 7 bases from J, the junction contained 11 bases not matched to a gene. This CDR3 comprises 15 residues. Here the CDR3 DNA reads TGTGCCAGCAGCGATCCAGGGGGGCGAGTTGAAAAACTGTTTTTT. It yields the protein CASSDPGGRVEKLFF.

This clonotype was counted between two and nine times. This chain uses TRBV20-1 with TRBJ2-1; D gene uncertain. Per germline, CDR1 DFQATT and CDR2 SNEGSKA (reference sequence). V gave up 2 bases and J gave up 8 bases, with 22 bases separating them. The CDR3 has 16 amino acids. The CDR3 DNA sequence: TGCAGTGCTAGACGCGTCGATGCCCCAGTGAGCTATGAGCAGTTCTTC. Translated: CSARRVDAPVSYEQFF.

Only a few counts were recorded for this clonotype. The genes are TRBV29-1 and TRBJ2-5, with D maybe TRBD1 (5 bases). CDR3 length equals 12 residues. Trimming shortened V by 7 bases and J by 4 bases, and 13 bases separated the two germline ends. In germline, CDR1 is SQVTM, CDR2 ANQGSEA. CDR3 nucleotides: TGCAGCGCCCAAAGGGGTCGAGAGACCCAGTACTTC. This codes for CSAQRGRETQYF.

This clonotype was counted ten times or more. This rearrangement joins TRBV4-1 to TRBJ1-5; a possible D gene is TRBD1 (5 bases). Germline CDR1 reads MGHRA; CDR2 reads YSYEKL. Deletions cut 1 base from V and 4 bases from J, with 14 bases between. The CDR3 contains 16 residues. The chain's CDR3 is CASSQASAGINQPQHF. The CDR3 region has the DNA TGCGCCAGCAGCCAAGCATCAGCAGGGATTAATCAGCCCCAGCATTTT.

This clonotype has just a few counts. The rearrangement joins TRBV28 to TRBJ2-1; maybe TRBD1 (5 bases). Trimming cost V 7 bases and J 0 bases, with 10 bases left between them. The V gene's germline CDR1 is MDHEN and CDR2 SYDVKM. This CDR3 region has 14 residues. In nucleotides, the CDR3 is TGTGCCAGCACAGGGTCGCTCTCCTACAATGAGCAGTTCTTC. Protein sequence: CASTGSLSYNEQFF.

This clonotype was found many times. This sequence joins TRBV19 and TRBJ1-5; no reliable D call. Trimming removed 5 bases at V and 9 bases at J, with 11 bases between. The CDR3 covers 12 residues. Germline V lookup: CDR1 LNHDA, CDR2 SQIVND (reference sequence). DNA for the CDR3: TGTGCCAGTAGTCCGACCAAGGGGCCCCAGCATTTT. This encodes CASSPTKGPQHF.

The table lists this clonotype with many counts. The chain uses TRBV28 and TRBJ1-3; 9 nucleotides agree with TRBD1. CDR1 is MDHEN and CDR2 is SYDVKM in the germline V gene. The CDR3 is 16 amino acids. V trimming: 7 bases; J trimming: 0 bases; junction bases outside the gene matches: 7. The CDR3 reads CASNGGTGTSGNTIYF. CDR3 DNA: TGTGCCAGCAACGGGGGGACAGGGACCTCTGGAAACACCATATATTTT.

This clonotype occurred a few times. The rearrangement links TRBV3-1 to TRBJ1-5; no definite D call. Per the germline V gene, CDR1 is LGHDT and CDR2 is YNNKEL (reference sequence). This CDR3 spans 12 amino acids. The V gene lost 5 bases and the J gene lost 4 bases, with 6 bases spanning the gap. CDR3 sequence: CASSTWNQPQHF. The CDR3 DNA follows: TGTGCCAGCAGCACATGGAATCAGCCCCAGCATTTT.

This clonotype has more than one count but fewer than ten. This rearrangement joins TRBV15 to TRBJ2-1, with unresolved D. The germline V gene has CDR1 LNHNV and CDR2 YYDKDF (reference sequence). The CDR3 is 15 amino acids. Trimming cost V 1 base and J 3 bases, with 10 bases left between them. The chain's CDR3 is CATSRVGLFYNEQFF. DNA of the CDR3: TGTGCCACCAGCAGAGTGGGGTTATTCTACAATGAGCAGTTCTTC.

This clonotype has ten or more counts. This chain uses TRBV2 with TRBJ2-5; D is unresolved. V lost 4 bases and J 5 bases, leaving 14 bases between the germline ends. This CDR3 region has 14 residues. CDR1 is SNHLY and CDR2 is FYNNEI in the germline V gene. Here the CDR3 reads CASSVQRPGETQYF. In nucleotides, the CDR3 is TGTGCCAGCAGTGTCCAAAGGCCTGGGGAGACCCAGTACTTC. The full variable domain, its missing parts supplied by reference TRBV2 and TRBJ2-5, is EPEVTQTPSHQVTQMGQEVILRCVPISNHLYFYWYRQILGQKVEFLVSFYNNEISEKSEIFDDQFSVERPDGSNFTLKIRSTKLEDSAMYFCASSVQRPGETQYFGPGTRLLVL.

This clonotype occurred a few times. The CDR3 region has the DNA TGCGCCAGCAGCCCGGGGGGACTAGCAAGGTACGAGCAGTACTTC. As protein: CASSPGGLARYEQYF. This chain joins TRBV4-1 and TRBJ2-7; 9 bases fit TRBD2. The CDR3 contains 15 residues. The ends lost 4 bases at V and 4 bases at J; junction bases unmatched: 8. Germline assignment: CDR1 MGHRA and CDR2 YSYEKL.

This clonotype was detected ten times or more. This sequence joins TRBV29-1 and TRBJ1-1; no firm D call. Trimming removed 7 bases from V and 2 bases from J, with 11 bases in between. This CDR3 has 12 residues. Germline loops: CDR1 SQVTM, CDR2 ANQGSEA. The CDR3 is CSGGSLNTEAFF. The CDR3 coding sequence is TGCAGCGGGGGTTCCCTTAACACTGAAGCTTTCTTT. Filled out from reference TRBV29-1 and TRBJ1-1, the complete variable domain reads SAVISQKPSRDICQRGTSLTIQCQVDSQVTMMFWYRQQPGQSLTLIATANQGSEATYESGFVIDKFPISRPNLTFSTLTVSNMSPEDSSIYLCSGGSLNTEAFFGQGTRLTVV.

This clonotype was picked up a small number of times. The rearrangement uses TRBV6-2 or TRBV6-3 and TRBJ2-7; unclear D gene. Germline V gene data show CDR1 as MNHEY and CDR2 as SVGEGT. The V gene lost 4 bases and the J gene lost 9 bases, with 16 bases spanning the gap. The CDR3 runs to 13 residues. CDR3 region: CASSFGTARRQYF. In nucleotides, the CDR3 is TGTGCCAGCAGTTTTGGTACCGCAAGGAGGCAGTACTTC.

A few counts support this clonotype. The V gene is TRBV20-1, the J gene TRBJ1-5, with 7 bases identical to TRBD1. The germline V gene encodes CDR1 DFQATT and CDR2 SNEGSKA (reference sequence). CDR3 size: 12 residues. The junction had 5 bases not matched to a gene; V was cut back by 8 bases and J by 4 bases. CDR3 region: CSLGQENQPQHF. In DNA form, the CDR3 reads TGCAGTCTCGGACAGGAGAATCAGCCCCAGCATTTT.

Only a few counts were recorded for this clonotype. The chain carries TRBV29-1 and TRBJ1-3; 12 nucleotides line up with TRBD1. Germline V gives CDR1 SQVTM, CDR2 ANQGSEA. The CDR3 contains 17 residues. V lost 4 bases, J lost 0 bases, and 7 bases stayed unmatched. The CDR3 reads CSVVLPGQGASGNTIYF. The CDR3, as DNA: TGCAGCGTTGTCCTCCCGGGACAGGGGGCCTCTGGAAACACCATATATTTT.

The rearrangement links TRBV27 to TRBJ2-3; unclear D gene. Germline V gives CDR1 MNHEY, CDR2 SMNVEV (reference sequence). The CDR3 has 14 residues. Trimming stripped 4 bases from V and 2 bases from J, with 10 bases between. CDR3 in amino acids: CASSSARYTDTQYF. CDR3 in DNA: TGTGCCAGCAGTTCAGCGCGGTACACAGATACGCAGTATTTT.

This clonotype has a count of ten or more. The DNA of the CDR3 is TGCAGTGCTAGAACCGGGACTAGGGGTTACTTC. Encoded protein: CSARTGTRGYF. The V gene is TRBV20-1, the J gene TRBJ2-5; TRBD2 matches at 8 bases. Unmatched junction bases numbered 7, after V lost 2 bases and J lost 14 bases. The CDR3 runs 11 residues. Germline values: CDR1 DFQATT, CDR2 SNEGSKA (reference sequence).

This clonotype was picked up many times. This sequence joins TRBV27 and TRBJ1-6, with D possibly matching TRBD1 (5 bases). The germline V gene encodes CDR1 MNHEY and CDR2 SMNVEV (reference sequence). The CDR3 extends over 13 amino acids. Trimming shortened V by 1 base and J by 10 bases, and 8 bases separated the two germline ends. The CDR3: CASSLYGGSPLHF. The CDR3 bases are TGTGCCAGCAGTTTATACGGGGGATCACCCCTCCACTTT.

The rearrangement uses TRBV20-1 and TRBJ2-1, with 8 positions matching TRBD2. The CDR3 spans 18 residues. Losses at the gene ends were 3 bases for V and 2 bases for J; bases not matched to a gene: 15. CDR1 DFQATT and CDR2 SNEGSKA come from the germline V gene (reference sequence). DNA of the CDR3: TGCAGTGCTAGGACCCACGGGGGGGACCACCGAACCTACAATGAGCAGTTCTTC. Its translation: CSARTHGGDHRTYNEQFF.

This clonotype was recorded at least ten times. The gene calls are TRBV7-2 and TRBJ1-3; D is unclear. CDR3 length: 15 residues. Germline CDR1 SGHTA, CDR2 FQGNSA. V gave up 4 bases and J gave up 6 bases, with 16 bases separating them. The CDR3 coding sequence is TGTGCCAGCAGCTCATACGTTGGATTAGAAAACACCATATATTTT. Translating gives CASSSYVGLENTIYF.

The DNA of the CDR3 is TGTGCCAGCAGCCCCAGAGTTCCGAGCACCGCCGGCAATCAGCCCCAGCATTTT. Its protein is CASSPRVPSTAGNQPQHF. The rearrangement joins TRBV7-8 to TRBJ1-5; D unresolved. Trimming removed 5 bases from V and 2 bases from J, with 22 bases in between. This CDR3 region has 18 residues. The germline V gene has CDR1 SGHVS and CDR2 FQNEAQ.

This chain connects TRBV18 to TRBJ2-3; 8 bases agree with TRBD2. V gave up 1 base and J gave up 2 bases; unmatched junction bases: 11. The CDR3 contains 18 residues. Germline V gene lookup returns CDR1 KGHSH and CDR2 LQKENI. The CDR3: CASSPQRVAGGPTDTQYF. CDR3 DNA: TGTGCCAGCTCACCACAACGCGTTGCGGGGGGTCCCACAGATACGCAGTATTTT.

This chain connects TRBV12-3 or TRBV12-4 to TRBJ1-3; 8 nucleotides line up with TRBD1. This CDR3 is built from 15 residues. Losses at the gene ends were 5 bases for V and 0 bases for J; bases not matched to a gene: 3. The CDR3 spells CASSDRGRSGNTIYF. In DNA form, the CDR3 reads TGTGCCAGCAGTGACAGGGGACGCTCTGGAAACACCATATATTTT.